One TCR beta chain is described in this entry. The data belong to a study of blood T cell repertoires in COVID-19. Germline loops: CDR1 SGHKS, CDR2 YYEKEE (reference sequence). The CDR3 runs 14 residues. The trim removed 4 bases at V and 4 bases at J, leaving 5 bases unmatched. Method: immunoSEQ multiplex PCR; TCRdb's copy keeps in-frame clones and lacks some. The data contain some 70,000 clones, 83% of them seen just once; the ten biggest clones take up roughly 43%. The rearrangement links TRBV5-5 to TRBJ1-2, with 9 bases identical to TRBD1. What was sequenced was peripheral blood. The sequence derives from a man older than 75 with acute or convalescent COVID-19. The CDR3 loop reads CASSPQGAGYGYTF. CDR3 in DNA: TGTGCCAGCAGCCCACAGGGGGCAGGCTATGGCTACACCTTC.